What follows are 32 T cell receptor beta chains derived from one specimen sequenced in a study of blood T cell repertoires in COVID-19. The assay was immunoSEQ multiplex PCR, and TCRdb's table has in-frame clones only and misses some. This sample carries approximately 90,000 clones, about 88% of them seen once, and the ten largest clones take 0.95% to 1.5%. The source material was peripheral blood. These receptors came from a man older than 75 with active or convalescent COVID-19.

This clone was observed a few times. The V gene is TRBV12-3 or TRBV12-4, the J gene TRBJ2-7; D not resolved. Trimming left V 5 bases short and J 0 bases short, with 8 bases between. This CDR3 is 13 amino acids long. The CDR3 sequence is CASSGPLSYEQYF. DNA of the CDR3: TGTGCCAGCAGTGGGCCGCTCTCCTACGAGCAGTACTTC.

The J gene is TRBJ2-7, the V gene TRBV6-5; 12 bases agree with TRBD2. CDR1 is MNHEY and CDR2 is SVGAGI in the germline V gene. This CDR3 spans 13 amino acids. V lost 10 bases to trimming and J lost 5 bases; unmatched junction nucleotides: 6. CDR3 loop: CATRLAGGNEQYF. CDR3 DNA sequence: TGTGCCACTCGGCTAGCGGGAGGGAACGAGCAGTACTTC.

The V gene is TRBV7-2, the J gene TRBJ2-7, with 8 nucleotides matching TRBD2. The CDR3 is made up of 14 amino acids. Per germline, CDR1 SGHTA and CDR2 FQGNSA. V was clipped by 5 bases and J by 4 bases; unmatched bases: 7. CDR3 amino acids: CASSISGSNYEQYF. CDR3 nucleotides: TGTGCCAGCAGCATAAGCGGGAGTAATTACGAGCAGTACTTC.

The chain has TRBV28 and TRBJ2-3; D gene ambiguous. Germline CDR1 reads MDHEN; CDR2 reads SYDVKM. Trimming pared 7 bases from V and 6 bases from J, leaving 8 bases between. The CDR3 covers 11 residues. In nucleotides, the CDR3 is TGTGCCAGCACGAGGTGGGATACGCAGTATTTT. It yields the protein CASTRWDTQYF. Full variable domain (remainder filled in from reference TRBV28 and TRBJ2-3): DVKVTQSSRYLVKRTGEKVFLECVQDMDHENMFWYRQDPGLGLRLIYFSYDVKMKEKGDIPEGYSVSREKKERFSLILESASTNQTSMYLCASTRWDTQYFGPGTRLTVL.

In DNA form, the CDR3 reads TGTGCCAGCAGCAAAGATAGACAACACAATCAGCCCCAGCATTTT. Amino acid sequence: CASSKDRQHNQPQHF. The V gene is TRBV21-1, the J gene TRBJ1-5; the table's D call TRBD1 went unverified against the DNA. TRBV21-1 corresponds to a pseudogene. The length of the CDR3 is 15 residues.

The V and J genes are TRBV10-3 and TRBJ2-7; 8 positions match TRBD2. V was pared by 10 bases and J by 0 bases, with 8 bases of the junction left unmatched. Germline loops: CDR1 ENHRY, CDR2 SYGVKD. The CDR3 has 14 residues. CDR3 nucleotide sequence: TGTGCCAGCTCACCCGGGACTAGCTCCTACGAGCAGTACTTC. Amino acid sequence: CASSPGTSSYEQYF.

The chain couples TRBV14 to TRBJ2-7; TRBD1 agrees at 12 bases. The CDR3 has 15 amino acids. Germline trimming cut 4 bases from V and 3 bases from J; bases unmatched to any gene: 4. Per germline, CDR1 SGHDN and CDR2 FVKESK. This chain's CDR3 is CASSRGTGGLYEQYF. For the CDR3, the DNA is TGTGCCAGCAGCCGCGGGACAGGGGGCCTCTACGAGCAGTACTTC.

The V call is TRBV9, the J call TRBJ2-5; D is possibly TRBD2 (6 bases). The germline V and J ends were trimmed by 0 bases and 7 bases, with 16 bases remaining between them. Germline V gives CDR1 SGDLS, CDR2 YYNGEE. This CDR3 comprises 15 residues. This chain's CDR3 is CASSVASAGKATQYF. DNA for the CDR3: TGTGCCAGCAGCGTAGCCTCGGCGGGGAAGGCGACCCAGTACTTC.

This chain uses TRBV5-4 with TRBJ1-1; 8 bases agree with TRBD1. After removal of 4 bases from V and 5 bases from J, the junction contained 13 bases not matched to a gene. The CDR3 is 16 residues long. Germline V gives CDR1 SGHNT, CDR2 YYREEE (reference sequence). CDR3 in amino acids: CASSGAGQGRSTEAFF. The CDR3 DNA follows: TGTGCCAGCAGCGGTGCAGGACAGGGAAGGTCTACTGAAGCTTTCTTT.

The gene calls are TRBV27 and TRBJ2-7; 7 bases agree with TRBD1. Germline V gene sequence: CDR1 MNHEY, CDR2 SMNVEV (reference sequence). The CDR3 contains 15 residues. The junction had 4 bases not matched to a gene; V was cut back by 0 bases and J by 2 bases. CDR3 sequence reads: CASSLSRQGPYEQYF. CDR3 nucleotide sequence: TGTGCCAGCAGTTTATCCAGACAGGGCCCCTACGAGCAGTACTTC.

The chain combines TRBV7-3 with TRBJ2-3; 7 bases align to TRBD2. Unmatched junction bases numbered 7, after V lost 5 bases and J lost 2 bases. CDR1 SGHTA and CDR2 FQGTGA come from the germline V gene. CDR3 size: 15 residues. Here the CDR3 reads CASSPNGGDTDTQYF. In DNA form, the CDR3 reads TGTGCCAGCAGCCCCAATGGGGGGGACACAGATACGCAGTATTTT.

The chain couples TRBV5-1 to TRBJ1-2; tentatively, D is TRBD1 (6 bases). The germline gives CDR1 SGHRS, CDR2 YFSETQ. This CDR3 has 16 residues. V was trimmed by 0 bases and J by 2 bases, leaving 14 bases between them. CDR3 loop: CASSLDSRTANYGYTF. The CDR3, as DNA: TGCGCCAGCAGCTTGGATTCTCGGACAGCGAACTATGGCTACACCTTC.

This rearrangement joins TRBV27 to TRBJ2-1, with TRBD1 matching over 7 bases. The CDR3 runs 14 residues. J gave up 6 bases and V 4 bases, and 6 bases lay outside the gene matches. The germline gives CDR1 MNHEY, CDR2 SMNVEV (reference sequence). The CDR3 bases are TGTGCCAGCAGTTCACCGGACAGGCCCAATGAGCAGTTCTTC. This translates into CASSSPDRPNEQFF.

The gene calls are TRBV15 and TRBJ2-1; no firm D call. Trimming removed 1 base at V and 6 bases at J, with 13 bases between. CDR3 length: 15 residues. The germline CDR1 and CDR2 sequences are LNHNV and YYDKDF (reference sequence). The CDR3: CATSRGWSVGNEQFF. CDR3 nucleotides: TGTGCCACCAGCAGAGGGTGGTCCGTCGGCAATGAGCAGTTCTTC.

The V and J genes are TRBV7-2 and TRBJ1-1; 7 nucleotides match TRBD1. The CDR3 runs to 14 residues. The V and J ends lost 6 bases and 6 bases, in that order; junction bases with no gene match: 10. CDR1 and CDR2 from the germline V gene are SGHTA and FQGNSA. As DNA, the CDR3 is TGTGCCAGCAGGGGAGAGAGGGGGCGAGCTGAAGCTTTCTTT. Protein: CASRGERGRAEAFF.

This sequence joins TRBV5-6 and TRBJ2-7; no firm D call. Germline CDR1 reads SGHDT; CDR2 reads YYEEEE. The CDR3 is 12 amino acids. V dropped 4 bases and J dropped 7 bases, with 12 bases sitting between them. The CDR3 DNA follows: TGTGCCAGCAGCACCCCCAGGAAGGAGCAGTACTTC. This sequence encodes CASSTPRKEQYF.

The V gene is TRBV19, the J gene TRBJ2-7; D is possibly TRBD1 (5 bases). The CDR3 consists of 13 residues. Germline V CDR1 and CDR2: LNHDA, SQIVND (reference sequence). V dropped 4 bases and J dropped 0 bases, with 7 bases sitting between them. The CDR3 sequence is CASSTGYSYEQYF. CDR3 bases: TGTGCCAGTAGTACAGGGTACTCCTACGAGCAGTACTTC. Complete variable domain (other parts from reference TRBV19 and TRBJ2-7): DGGITQSPKYLFRKEGQNVTLSCEQNLNHDAMYWYRQDPGQGLRLIYYSQIVNDFQKGDIAEGYSVSREKKESFPLTVTSAQKNPTAFYLCASSTGYSYEQYFGPGTRLTVT.

This clone was seen only a few times. The chain uses TRBV13 and TRBJ2-1; tentatively, D is TRBD1 (5 bases). This CDR3 spans 12 amino acids. The ends were cut back, 6 bases at V and 4 bases at J, with 7 bases in the middle. Germline V lookup: CDR1 PRHDT, CDR2 FYEKMQ (reference sequence). The CDR3 region has the DNA TGTGCCAGCAGTAGGGGTTACAATGAGCAGTTCTTC. Amino acid sequence: CASSRGYNEQFF. Looking up the rest from reference TRBV13 and TRBJ2-1 gives the full variable domain: AAGVIQSPRHLIKEKRETATLKCYPIPRHDTVYWYQQGPGQDPQFLISFYEKMQSDKGSIPDRFSAQQFSDYHSELNMSSLELGDSALYFCASSRGYNEQFFGPGTRLTVL.

The chain uses TRBV5-1 and TRBJ2-5, with 10 bases matching TRBD1. The CDR3 spans 15 residues. The ends lost 4 bases at V and 3 bases at J; junction bases unmatched: 6. Germline CDR1 reads SGHRS; CDR2 reads YFSETQ. The CDR3, as DNA: TGCGCCAGCAGCAAAACCGGGACAGGGGAAGAGACCCAGTACTTC. Protein sequence: CASSKTGTGEETQYF.

This chain links TRBV7-9 with TRBJ2-7, with 8 bases aligning to TRBD1. The CDR3 sequence is 14 residues long. V lost 8 bases, J lost 3 bases, and 9 bases stayed unmatched. Germline V gene data show CDR1 as SEHNR and CDR2 as FQNEAQ (reference sequence). The CDR3 DNA reads TGTGCCAGCTCTTTGTCAGGGGGCGTCTACGAGCAGTACTTC. This codes for CASSLSGGVYEQYF.

A note on this clone: Mismatch with germline at one junction end may stem from a read error. This chain links TRBV3-1 (or the pseudogene TRBV3-2) with TRBJ1-1, with 7 bases aligning to TRBD1. The CDR3 has 12 amino acids. Germline V gene lookup returns CDR1 LGHDT and CDR2 YNNKEL (reference sequence). CDR3 nucleotide sequence: TGCCGGACAGGCCGCGAGGACACTGAAGCTTTCTTT. Protein sequence: CRTGREDTEAFF.

The V gene is TRBV9, the J gene TRBJ1-4; TRBD1 agrees at 8 bases. Germline CDR1 SGDLS, CDR2 YYNGEE. The V segment lost 4 bases and the J segment 0 bases; nucleotides outside the gene matches: 5. The CDR3 runs 16 residues. DNA of the CDR3: TGTGCCAGCAGCTCGGGGACAGGAGCAACTAATGAAAAACTGTTTTTT. This encodes CASSSGTGATNEKLFF.

V usage is TRBV21-1 and J usage is TRBJ2-4; the table names TRBD2, a call not compared with the DNA. TRBV21-1 is recorded as a pseudogene. This CDR3 has 22 amino acids. CDR3 coding DNA: TGTGCCAGCAGCAAAAGACGGGTTCGGCTACTTGTCACCACACTAGCCAAAAACATTCAGTACTTC. Protein product: CASSKRRVRLLVTTLAKNIQYF.

V and J are TRBV19 and TRBJ2-6; D call uncertain. V shed 5 bases and J shed 1 base, with 12 bases lying between them. Germline V CDR1 and CDR2: LNHDA, SQIVND (reference sequence). This CDR3 region has 16 residues. The CDR3 protein is CASSVQHLSGANVLTF. CDR3 sequence (DNA): TGTGCCAGTAGTGTACAGCACCTATCTGGGGCCAACGTCCTGACTTTC.

This clone was detected a few times. The V and J genes are TRBV6-5 and TRBJ1-6; D ambiguous. CDR3 length equals 14 residues. Germline V CDR1 and CDR2: MNHEY, SVGAGI. V shed 6 bases and J shed 0 bases, with 6 bases lying between them. The CDR3 DNA follows: TGTGCCAGCAGCACCGGCTCCTATAATTCACCCCTCCACTTT. As protein: CASSTGSYNSPLHF.

The gene calls are TRBV19 and TRBJ2-3; 11 bases align to TRBD2. The V gene's germline CDR1 is LNHDA and CDR2 SQIVND (reference sequence). This CDR3 region has 14 residues. The ends lost 8 bases at V and 1 base at J; junction bases unmatched: 2. The CDR3 DNA reads TGTGCCAGTGGGACTAGCGGCCGCACAGATACGCAGTATTTT. Amino acids: CASGTSGRTDTQYF.

V is TRBV6-6 and J is TRBJ2-1, with 7 bases fitting TRBD1. Per germline, CDR1 MNHNY and CDR2 SVGAGI (reference sequence). V lost 7 bases and J lost 5; bases outside the gene matches: 11. The length of the CDR3 is 15 residues. The CDR3, as DNA: TGTGCCAGCACCAATCGAAGACAGGGTAACAATGAGCAGTTCTTC. It encodes CASTNRRQGNNEQFF.

The sample holds a few counts of this clone. V and J are TRBV5-6 and TRBJ2-5; the D gene is possibly TRBD2 (5 bases). V was shortened by 0 bases and J by 6 bases, with 9 bases between the two germline ends. CDR1 is SGHDT and CDR2 is YYEEEE in the germline V gene. The CDR3 is 13 residues long. The CDR3 coding sequence is TGTGCCAGCAGCTTGGGGCACGGGAAGACCCAGTACTTC. It is translated as CASSLGHGKTQYF.

Only one count was recorded for this clone. The V and J genes are TRBV5-1 and TRBJ1-1, with TRBD1 matching 7 bases. The CDR3 length is 15 residues. After removal of 2 bases from V and 0 bases from J, the junction contained 4 bases not matched to a gene. The germline V gene encodes CDR1 SGHRS and CDR2 YFSETQ. CDR3 DNA: TGCGCCAGCAGCTTTACAGGGGAAATGAACACTGAAGCTTTCTTT. Protein: CASSFTGEMNTEAFF.

The chain links TRBV5-4 to TRBJ2-2, with a tentative D call TRBD1 (6 bases). The ends were cut back, 5 bases at V and 5 bases at J, with 16 bases in the middle. The V gene's germline CDR1 is SGHNT and CDR2 YYREEE (reference sequence). The CDR3 runs 15 residues. CDR3 in DNA: TGTGCCAGCAGTCAACAGGGTTGCACGACCGGGGAGCTGTTTTTT. Amino acid sequence: CASSQQGCTTGELFF.

This rearrangement joins TRBV7-2 to TRBJ2-2; 7 nucleotides agree with TRBD1. V dropped 5 bases and J dropped 2; count of bases not matched to a gene: 5. CDR1 and CDR2 from the germline V gene are SGHTA and FQGNSA. This CDR3 has 15 amino acids. The CDR3 region has the DNA TGTGCCAGCAGCCCCGACAGGGTCAACACCGGGGAGCTGTTTTTT. This encodes CASSPDRVNTGELFF.

This clone was seen just once. CDR3 amino acids: CASSLGQGSGEQYF. Here the CDR3 DNA reads TGTGCCAGCAGTTTAGGGCAGGGGTCGGGCGAGCAGTACTTC. This sequence joins TRBV28 and TRBJ2-7, with D tentatively TRBD1 (6 bases). CDR3 length: 14 amino acids. Germline assignment: CDR1 MDHEN and CDR2 SYDVKM. V was cut by 2 bases and J by 6 bases, with 14 bases left in between.